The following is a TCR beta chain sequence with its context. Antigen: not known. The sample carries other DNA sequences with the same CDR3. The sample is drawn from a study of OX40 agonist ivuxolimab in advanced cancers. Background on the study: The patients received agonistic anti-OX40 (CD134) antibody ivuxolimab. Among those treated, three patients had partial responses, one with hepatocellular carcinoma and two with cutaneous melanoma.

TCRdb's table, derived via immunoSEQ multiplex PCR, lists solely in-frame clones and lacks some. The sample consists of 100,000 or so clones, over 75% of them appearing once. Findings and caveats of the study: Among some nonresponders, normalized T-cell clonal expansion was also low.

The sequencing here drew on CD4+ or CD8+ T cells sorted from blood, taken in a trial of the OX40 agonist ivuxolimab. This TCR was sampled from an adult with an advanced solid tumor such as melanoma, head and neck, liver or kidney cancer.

This chain's CDR3 is CASSLVAGGTDTQYF. CDR3 nucleotide sequence: TGCGCCAGCAGCTTGGTAGCGGGGGGCACAGATACGCAGTATTTT. This chain uses TRBV5-1 with TRBJ2-3; TRBD2 matches 9 bases. The germline V gene has CDR1 SGHRS and CDR2 YFSETQ. The V segment lost 0 bases and the J segment 1 base; nucleotides outside the gene matches: 0. This CDR3 has 15 residues.